This TCR beta chain is from a study of blood T cells in healthy people across ages. Study-level points and caveats: Diversity of TCR beta correlated strongly with naive T cell percentage. Roughly linear age-related decline in beta diversity appeared, significant by age about 37.

There are 15 residues in the CDR3. Per germline, CDR1 SNHLY and CDR2 FYNNEI. The use of a sample-barcoded 5' primer and a J-beta primer mix characterized a second PCR of about 7 to 12 cycles. Any given sample supplied a minimum of 2.5 million CDR3-containing paired-end reads. TCRdb processed the 5' RACE reads anew with MiXCR; each CDR3 protein has one entry. The profile shows 2 million or so distinct CDR3 sequences, 49% of them singletons. This clonotype was seen only a few times. The antigen is not known. Sequencing input: blood. This receptor was obtained from a middle-aged woman in good health. The rearrangement uses TRBV2 and TRBJ2-5; the match to TRBD2 covers 8 bases. The J call is uncertain, as TRBJ2-7 better fits the DNA end. CDR3 residues: CASRRRTGGDDEQYF. CDR3 bases: TGTGCCAGCAGGAGAAGGACCGGGGGGGACGACGAGCAGTACTTC.